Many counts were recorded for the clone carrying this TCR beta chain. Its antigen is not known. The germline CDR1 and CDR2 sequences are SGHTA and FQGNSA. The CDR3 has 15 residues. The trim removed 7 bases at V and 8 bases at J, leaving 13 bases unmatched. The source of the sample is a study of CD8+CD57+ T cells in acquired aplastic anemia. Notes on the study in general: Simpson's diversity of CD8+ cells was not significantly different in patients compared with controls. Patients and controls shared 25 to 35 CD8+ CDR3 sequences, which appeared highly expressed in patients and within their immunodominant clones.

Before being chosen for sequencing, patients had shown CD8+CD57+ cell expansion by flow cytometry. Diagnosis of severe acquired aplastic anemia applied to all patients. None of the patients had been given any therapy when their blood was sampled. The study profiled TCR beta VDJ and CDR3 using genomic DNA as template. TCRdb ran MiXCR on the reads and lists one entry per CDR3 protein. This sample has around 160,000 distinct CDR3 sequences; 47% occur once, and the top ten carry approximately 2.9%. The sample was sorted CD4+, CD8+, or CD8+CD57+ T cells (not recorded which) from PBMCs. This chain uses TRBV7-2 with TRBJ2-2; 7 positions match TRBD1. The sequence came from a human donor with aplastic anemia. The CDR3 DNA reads TGTGCCAGCACCGCGGACAGGCCCAGAGTAGGGGAGCTGTTTTTT. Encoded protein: CASTADRPRVGELFF. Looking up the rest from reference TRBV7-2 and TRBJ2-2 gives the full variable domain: GAGVSQSPSNKVTEKGKDVELRCDPISGHTALYWYRQSLGQGLEFLIYFQGNSAPDKSGLPSDRFSAERTGGSVSTLTIQRTQQEDSAVYLCASTADRPRVGELFFGEGSRLTVL.